This T cell receptor beta chain was observed in a study of identical twins. Study observations and caveats: Whereas memory repertoires showed no such difference, abundant cord blood beta clonotypes carried fewer insertions.

One entry per CDR3 protein results from TCRdb running MiXCR on the 5' RACE reads. Among around 530,000 distinct CDR3 sequences listed, approximately 14% were seen once. Germline V lookup: CDR1 SGHDN, CDR2 FVKESK. The CDR3 has 14 amino acids. V was shortened by 1 base and J by 6 bases, with 12 bases between the two germline ends. This clonotype was found many times. Its antigen is not known. This same sample was also taken into another study, of yellow fever vaccine responses in identical twins.

This chain links TRBV14 with TRBJ1-2; tentatively, D is TRBD1 (6 bases). The TCR comes from a woman between 18 and 30 years old in good health. Material: CD4+ T cells sorted from blood. The CDR3 DNA is TGTGCCAGCAGCCAAGCGTTGGGGGCGCATGGCTACACCTTC. Amino acids: CASSQALGAHGYTF.